Listed here are 25 T cell receptor beta chains from one sample, sequenced in a study of T cells in Graves' hyperthyroidism and ophthalmopathy. Amplified TCR beta CDR3 regions derived from RNA transcripts. HTBI primers were used for first-round RT-PCR of the TCR CDR3. Using its own MiXCR run on the multiplex PCR reads, TCRdb lists one record per CDR3 protein. Of approximately 590,000 distinct CDR3 sequences in the sample, roughly 14% were seen once. The sequencing sample was made of blood. The receptors here all came from a woman between 25 and 40 years old with Graves' hyperthyroidism.

This clonotype was observed a handful of times. The chain links TRBV7-9 to TRBJ1-1; D is possibly TRBD1 (5 bases). With 5 bases removed from V and 4 bases from J, the gap between germline ends came to 14 bases. The CDR3 is made up of 14 amino acids. Germline V gives CDR1 SEHNR, CDR2 FQNEAQ (reference sequence). The CDR3: CASSPQARGTEAFF. The CDR3 DNA reads as TGTGCCAGCAGCCCACAGGCGCGGGGCACTGAAGCTTTCTTT.

This clonotype came up a few times. The J gene is TRBJ1-3, the V gene TRBV10-3; D call uncertain. V gave up 0 bases and J gave up 2 bases, with 17 bases separating them. Germline V gene data show CDR1 as ENHRY and CDR2 as SYGVKD. The CDR3 has 18 residues. This CDR3 reads CAISESISTKGTGNTIYF. The CDR3 region has the DNA TGTGCCATCAGTGAGTCTATTAGTACTAAAGGGACTGGAAACACCATATATTTT.

This clonotype turned up a few times. A single base is all that separates this from a far larger clone, so a read error is likely. V gene TRBV7-9 combines with J gene TRBJ1-1; D gene unclear. The ends were cut back, 2 bases at V and 4 bases at J, with 11 bases in the middle. Germline CDR1 reads SEHNR; CDR2 reads FQNEAQ (reference sequence). The CDR3 is made up of 14 amino acids. CDR3 DNA: TGTGCCAGCAGCTTACGGACGGTGAGCACTGAAGCTTTCTTT. Protein: CASSLRTVSTEAFF.

This clonotype was observed many times. The V gene is TRBV27, the J gene TRBJ2-1, with D perhaps being TRBD1 or TRBD2 (6 bases each). The length of the CDR3 is 16 residues. Deletions cut 5 bases from V and 9 bases from J, with 23 bases between. Germline V lookup: CDR1 MNHEY, CDR2 SMNVEV (reference sequence). DNA of the CDR3: TGTGCCAGCAGTAGAGACCCCGGGACCGGGGGCGTTGAGCAGTTCTTC. Amino acid sequence: CASSRDPGTGGVEQFF.

This clonotype was detected ten times or more. This chain uses TRBV18 with TRBJ1-1; TRBD1 matches 9 bases. Germline V CDR1 and CDR2: KGHSH, LQKENI. V lost 0 bases and J lost 3; bases outside the gene matches: 2. This CDR3 region has 15 residues. Here the CDR3 reads CASSPPGTGYTEAFF. CDR3 coding DNA: TGTGCCAGCTCACCACCCGGGACAGGGTACACTGAAGCTTTCTTT.

This clonotype appeared many times. J is TRBJ1-5 and V is TRBV3-1, with D tentatively TRBD1 (6 bases). CDR3 size: 15 residues. Germline CDR1 LGHDT, CDR2 YNNKEL (reference sequence). Trimming took off 0 bases at V and 7 bases at J, with 13 bases between the two ends. Written as DNA, the CDR3 is TGTGCCAGCAGCCAAGATCAGGGCAGGGGCCAGCCCCAGCATTTT. Protein product: CASSQDQGRGQPQHF.

This rearrangement joins TRBV4-1 to TRBJ1-5, with TRBD1 matching 9 bases. The CDR3 covers 16 residues. Trimming took 5 bases from V and 2 from J; bases not matched to a gene: 7. Germline V lookup: CDR1 MGHRA, CDR2 YSYEKL. CDR3 DNA sequence: TGCGCCAGCAGCTCTCAGACAGGGGGAGGCAATCAGCCCCAGCATTTT. Amino acids: CASSSQTGGGNQPQHF.

There are many counts of this clonotype. The chain uses TRBV30 and TRBJ2-5; 9 positions agree with TRBD2. Looked up from germline, CDR1 is GTSNPN and CDR2 is SVGIG (reference sequence). With V trimmed by 4 bases and J by 3 bases, 9 bases remained unmatched. The CDR3 contains 15 residues. The CDR3 sequence is CAWKYPGLAEETQYF. In nucleotides, the CDR3 is TGTGCCTGGAAATACCCGGGACTAGCCGAAGAGACCCAGTACTTC.

This clonotype was seen repeatedly, ten times or more. V and J are TRBV30 and TRBJ1-5; TRBD1 agrees at 9 bases. The CDR3 has 16 amino acids. Germline lookup yields CDR1 GTSNPN and CDR2 SVGIG (reference sequence). Unmatched junction bases numbered 12, after V lost 3 bases and J lost 6 bases. The DNA of the CDR3 is TGTGCCTGGAGCGGCGGACAGGGGAGTGCTCGTCAGCCCCAGCATTTT. Translating gives CAWSGGQGSARQPQHF.

At least ten counts were recorded for this clonotype. The chain uses TRBV28 and TRBJ1-2; D possibly corresponds to TRBD1 (6 bases). The germline V gene has CDR1 MDHEN and CDR2 SYDVKM. Trimming cost V 4 bases and J 3 bases, with 12 bases left between them. The CDR3 covers 14 residues. CDR3 bases: TGTGCCAGCAGTTCCCCCGGACAGTACTATGGCTACACCTTC. It codes for CASSSPGQYYGYTF.

This clonotype was picked up a small number of times. The chain has TRBV20-1 and TRBJ2-1, with 12 bases lining up with TRBD2. The germline gives CDR1 DFQATT, CDR2 SNEGSKA (reference sequence). V lost 6 bases, J lost 7 bases, and 4 bases stayed unmatched. CDR3 length: 13 residues. CDR3 in amino acids: CSATGTSGNEQFF. The CDR3 coding sequence is TGCAGTGCCACCGGGACTAGCGGGAATGAGCAGTTCTTC.

Many counts were recorded for this clonotype. The chain carries TRBV7-3 and TRBJ2-1, with 8 nucleotides matching TRBD2. Unmatched junction bases numbered 7, after V lost 5 bases and J lost 4 bases. This CDR3 contains 15 residues. Germline V lookup: CDR1 SGHTA, CDR2 FQGTGA. The CDR3 nucleotides are TGTGCCAGCAGCCCACGGGAGGGCGGTTACAATGAGCAGTTCTTC. Amino acids: CASSPREGGYNEQFF. Full variable domain (outside the CDR3, taken from reference TRBV7-3 and TRBJ2-1): GAGVSQTPSNKVTEKGKYVELRCDPISGHTALYWYRQSLGQGPEFLIYFQGTGAADDSGLPNDRFFAVRPEGSVSTLKIQRTERGDSAVYLCASSPREGGYNEQFFGPGTRLTVL.

V gene TRBV2 combines with J gene TRBJ1-4; D is perhaps TRBD1 (5 bases). Trimming stripped 6 bases from V and 8 bases from J, with 10 bases between. Germline V gives CDR1 SNHLY, CDR2 FYNNEI. The CDR3 runs to 12 residues. The CDR3 sequence is CASRQEEEKLFF. In DNA form, the CDR3 reads TGTGCCAGCAGACAGGAAGAGGAAAAACTGTTTTTT. Based on the CDR3 plus reference TRBV2 and TRBJ1-4, the full variable domain is EPEVTQTPSHQVTQMGQEVILRCVPISNHLYFYWYRQILGQKVEFLVSFYNNEISEKSEIFDDQFSVERPDGSNFTLKIRSTKLEDSAMYFCASRQEEEKLFFGSGTQLSVL.

The V call is TRBV5-1, the J call TRBJ2-7, with 7 nucleotides matching TRBD2. Germline CDR1 is SGHRS and CDR2 is YFSETQ. V dropped 7 bases and J dropped 6; count of bases not matched to a gene: 7. The CDR3 spans 12 residues. The CDR3 is CASRPERGEQYF. CDR3 sequence (DNA): TGCGCCAGCCGACCGGAGCGGGGCGAGCAGTACTTC.

This clonotype occurred many times. J is TRBJ1-5 and V is TRBV2, with D possibly TRBD1 on 5 matching bases. The length of the CDR3 is 15 residues. V dropped 4 bases and J dropped 4 bases, with 14 bases sitting between them. Per the germline V gene, CDR1 is SNHLY and CDR2 is FYNNEI. The CDR3 sequence: CASSGPGGINQPQHF. In DNA, the CDR3 is TGTGCCAGCAGTGGTCCCGGGGGAATAAATCAGCCCCAGCATTTT.

This clonotype was picked up many times. The V call is TRBV6-2 or TRBV6-3, the J call TRBJ2-1; D is unresolved. Trimming stripped 6 bases from V and 7 bases from J, with 19 bases between. Germline lookup yields CDR1 MNHEY and CDR2 SVGEGT. The CDR3 is made up of 15 amino acids. The CDR3, as DNA: TGTGCCAGCAGCCCGGGCCCCAAGGATTGGAATGAGCAGTTCTTC. It specifies CASSPGPKDWNEQFF.

The chain joins TRBV18 to TRBJ1-6, with D maybe TRBD1 (6 bases). Trimming cost V 2 bases and J 4 bases, with 21 bases left between them. The CDR3 runs 19 residues. Germline CDR1 is KGHSH and CDR2 is LQKENI. CDR3 DNA: TGTGCCAGCTCACCATCCGGACAGAGCATACCCGATTATAATTCACCCCTCCACTTT. Residues: CASSPSGQSIPDYNSPLHF.

This clonotype was detected many times. The chain employs TRBV5-1 and TRBJ2-1; 13 bases are shared with TRBD2. V shed 3 bases and J 10 bases; nucleotides not matched to a gene: 16. The CDR3 is made up of 18 amino acids. The V gene's germline CDR1 is SGHRS and CDR2 YFSETQ. CDR3: CASSSRWTSGSWVKEQFF. For the CDR3, the DNA is TGCGCCAGCAGCTCGCGGTGGACTAGCGGGAGCTGGGTGAAAGAGCAGTTCTTC.

This clonotype was counted at least ten times. The genes are TRBV7-2 and TRBJ1-1; no definite D call. Germline CDR1 and CDR2: SGHTA and FQGNSA. V shed 5 bases and J shed 5 bases, with 15 bases lying between them. This CDR3 comprises 14 residues. CDR3 sequence: CASSLADRRTEAFF. CDR3 coding DNA: TGTGCCAGCAGCCTCGCAGATAGGAGGACTGAAGCTTTCTTT.

This clonotype was observed at least ten times. The CDR3 reads CSPEGEAKGEQYF. CDR3 DNA sequence: TGCAGCCCTGAGGGGGAGGCTAAGGGCGAGCAGTACTTC. V is TRBV29-1 and J is TRBJ2-7; either TRBD1 or TRBD2 may supply D (6 bases each). The V end was cut by 8 bases, the J end by 6 bases, with 20 bases between. The CDR3 is made up of 13 amino acids. Per the germline V gene, CDR1 is SQVTM and CDR2 is ANQGSEA.

This clonotype was seen many times. DNA for the CDR3: TGTGCCAGCCGTATCGAGGAACAGGCAGATACGCAGTATTTT. This encodes CASRIEEQADTQYF. The genes are TRBV6-1 and TRBJ2-3; TRBD1 might be the D (5 bases). CDR1 is MNHNS, CDR2 SASEGT, per germline. V gave up 8 bases and J gave up 4 bases, with 16 bases separating them. The length of the CDR3 is 14 residues.

This clonotype has a count of ten or more. The chain has TRBV6-5 and TRBJ1-1; D perhaps matches TRBD1 (5 bases). Per the germline V gene, CDR1 is MNHEY and CDR2 is SVGAGI. There are 14 residues in the CDR3. Trimming took off 2 bases at V and 3 bases at J, with 10 bases between the two ends. For the CDR3, the DNA is TGTGCCAGCAGTTACCAGGGTAGGGACACTGAAGCTTTCTTT. It specifies CASSYQGRDTEAFF.

The chain is built from TRBV18 and TRBJ2-3; the D is unclear. Germline V gene data show CDR1 as KGHSH and CDR2 as LQKENI. V was trimmed by 4 bases and J by 0 bases, leaving 11 bases between them. The CDR3 consists of 15 residues. CDR3 DNA: TGTGCCAGCTCACGGGCGCCCGGGAGCACAGATACGCAGTATTTT. Translating gives CASSRAPGSTDTQYF.

This clonotype was recorded at least ten times. The chain links TRBV6-1 to TRBJ2-3, with D unclear. The germline CDR1 and CDR2 sequences are MNHNS and SASEGT. The CDR3 length is 13 residues. Deletions cut 2 bases from V and 2 bases from J, with 5 bases between. The CDR3 spells CASSEYYTDTQYF. For the CDR3, the DNA is TGTGCCAGCAGTGAATACTACACAGATACGCAGTATTTT.

This clonotype appeared many times. The CDR3 bases are TGTGCCAGCAGCTTTACTGCCCGGGAGGGCGAGCAGTACTTC. Translating gives CASSFTAREGEQYF. The rearrangement joins TRBV9 to TRBJ2-7, with TRBD2 matching over 8 bases. The CDR3 loop spans 14 amino acids. Germline V CDR1 and CDR2: SGDLS, YYNGEE. V shed 4 bases and J 6 bases; nucleotides not matched to a gene: 9. Full variable domain (rest looked up from reference TRBV9 and TRBJ2-7): DSGVTQTPKHLITATGQRVTLRCSPRSGDLSVYWYQQSLDQGLQFLIQYYNGEERAKGNILERFSAQQFPDLHSELNLSSLELGDSALYFCASSFTAREGEQYFGPGTRLTVT.